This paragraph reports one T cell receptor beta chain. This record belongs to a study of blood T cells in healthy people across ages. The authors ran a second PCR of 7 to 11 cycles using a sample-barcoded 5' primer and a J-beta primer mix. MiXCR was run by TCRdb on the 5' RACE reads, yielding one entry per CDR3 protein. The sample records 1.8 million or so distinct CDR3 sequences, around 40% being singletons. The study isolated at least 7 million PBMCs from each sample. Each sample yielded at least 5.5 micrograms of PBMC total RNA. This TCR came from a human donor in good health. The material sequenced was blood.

The chain's CDR3 is CASSLNPGTPYEQYF. The CDR3 DNA is TGTGCCAGCAGCTTAAATCCCGGGACACCCTACGAGCAGTACTTC. The rearrangement joins TRBV7-3 to TRBJ2-7; perhaps TRBD1 as D (6 bases). From germline, CDR1 is SGHTA and CDR2 FQGTGA. Between the trimmed V and J ends, which lost 1 base and 2 bases, there was a span of 12 bases. The CDR3 contains 15 residues.